This record looks at one T cell receptor (beta chain) sequence and its context. A sort by CD45RO/CCR7/CD25/CD127/CD95/CD27 yielded CD4+ naive, central memory, regulatory and stem cell-like memory cells. Every isolated RNA sample was fully reverse transcribed, so sequencing captured expressed TCRB transcripts. Regulatory, naive and central memory T cell samples averaged around 3.6 million reads. Assay: immunoSEQ multiplex PCR; the TCRdb copy retains only in-frame clones and omits some. The sample shows about 40,000 clones, 49% of them seen only once. This specimen comes from a study of beta chain features in type 1 diabetes. This clonotype was sampled from a woman aged 18-29 years in good health. The sequenced sample consisted of central memory CD4+ T cells from blood.

The DNA for the CDR3 is TGCAGCGTTGATGAGGGCGGCACTGAAGCTTTCTTT. It encodes CSVDEGGTEAFF. This chain connects TRBV29-1 to TRBJ1-1; no clear D. With 3 bases removed from V and 4 bases from J, the gap between germline ends came to 9 bases. This CDR3 has 12 residues. Germline values: CDR1 SQVTM, CDR2 ANQGSEA.